This is a list of T cell receptor beta chains from one sample in a study of T-cell reconstitution after alpha-beta-depleted transplantation in children. TCRdb processed the PCR reads anew with MiXCR; each CDR3 protein has one entry. The sample has about 1,000,000 distinct CDR3 sequences, roughly 29% seen once; the top ten hold more than 25%. This sample comprised PBMCs, mostly from graft donor cells, obtained 360 days after TCRalphabeta/CD19-depleted stem cell transplant. These receptor sequences come from a boy in the first two years of life who had a stem cell transplant for SCID, so the T cells may come from the graft donor. Both conserved end residues are part of each CDR3. Each record gives: clone size, D gene, V gene, J gene, CDR3 length, CDR3 protein, CDR3 DNA. A D gene is named only where the DNA matches it firmly. Part of the rows lack a size; the others show once, few, many or a class for expanded clones.

>-|-|TRBV4-1|TRBJ1-5|16
CASSHPPEGSNQPQHF
TGCGCCAGCAGCCACCCCCCGGAGGGCAGCAATCAGCCCCAGCATTTT
>few|TRBD1|TRBV20-1|TRBJ2-3|14
CSAGQGAPEDTQYF
TGCAGTGCTGGGCAGGGGGCGCCTGAAGATACGCAGTATTTT
>-|-|TRBV7-8|TRBJ2-7|14
CASSPGRHSLEQYF
TGTGCCAGCAGCCCTGGAAGACATTCCCTGGAGCAGTACTTC
>few|-|TRBV4-2|TRBJ2-3|17
CASSQEGLWTSTDTQYF
TGTGCCAGCAGCCAAGAGGGACTTTGGACTAGCACAGATACGCAGTATTTT
>few|-|TRBV6-5|TRBJ1-2|14
CASSYSTSNYGYTF
TGTGCCAGCAGTTACTCGACATCCAACTATGGCTACACCTTC
>-|TRBD2|TRBV28|TRBJ2-1|13
CASGPGLAGEQFF
TGTGCCAGCGGCCCGGGACTAGCAGGTGAGCAGTTCTTC
>few|-|TRBV9|TRBJ2-4|14
CASSPPPPVNIQYF
TGTGCCAGCAGCCCCCCCCCTCCTGTAAACATTCAGTACTTC
>-|-|TRBV5-1|TRBJ2-3|17
CASSPGGLSGPTDTQYF
TGCGCCAGCAGCCCGGGTGGGCTTTCGGGGCCCACAGATACGCAGTATTTT
>-|-|TRBV18|TRBJ2-3|16
CASSPQADPSTDTQYF
TGTGCCAGCTCACCGCAGGCGGATCCGAGCACAGATACGCAGTATTTT
>-|TRBD2|TRBV10-3|TRBJ2-7|15
CAISGTSGDYYEQYF
TGTGCCATCAGTGGTACTAGCGGGGACTACTACGAGCAGTACTTC
>few|TRBD1|TRBV12-3/TRBV12-4|TRBJ2-5|15
CASRYGTGGRETQYF
TGTGCCAGCAGATACGGGACAGGGGGCAGGGAGACCCAGTACTTC
>few|TRBD1|TRBV6-1|TRBJ2-2|14
CASLGQDGTGELFF
TGTGCCAGCCTTGGACAGGACGGCACCGGGGAGCTGTTTTTT
>-|-|TRBV4-3|TRBJ2-2|17
CASSGILGGANTGELFF
TGCGCCAGCAGCGGCATTTTAGGGGGTGCGAACACCGGGGAGCTGTTTTTT
>-|-|TRBV20-1|TRBJ2-2|15
CSARSSGVWTGELFF
TGCAGTGCTAGGTCGTCGGGGGTTTGGACCGGGGAGCTGTTTTTT
>few|-|TRBV5-1|TRBJ2-1|14
CASSLAVHINEQFF
TGCGCCAGCAGCTTGGCCGTTCACATCAATGAGCAGTTCTTC
>-|-|TRBV25-1|TRBJ1-2|11
CASKGRAGYTF
TGTGCCAGCAAGGGGAGAGCTGGCTACACCTTC
>-|-|TRBV28|TRBJ2-7|16
CASSDQPGLLSGVQYF
TGTGCCAGCAGTGATCAACCGGGACTCCTATCGGGGGTGCAGTACTTC
>-|TRBD1|TRBV11-2|TRBJ2-1|15
CASSQTGNPDNEQFF
TGTGCCAGCAGCCAGACAGGGAATCCCGACAATGAGCAGTTCTTC
>-|-|TRBV11-2|TRBJ2-2|16
CASSLRGNTNTGELFF
TGTGCCAGCAGCTTACGGGGCAACACGAACACCGGGGAGCTGTTTTTT
>-|-|TRBV3-1|TRBJ1-1|13
CASSQGRRDEAFF
TGTGCCAGCAGCCAAGGGCGGAGAGATGAAGCTTTCTTT
>-|TRBD2|TRBV20-1|TRBJ2-1|14
CSALLAGGPDEQFF
TGCAGTGCGCTACTAGCGGGGGGGCCTGATGAGCAGTTCTTC
>-|TRBD1|TRBV12-3/TRBV12-4|TRBJ1-5|16
CASTLGDSREKQPQHF
TGTGCCAGCACCCTAGGGGACAGTAGGGAGAAGCAGCCCCAGCATTTT